This TCR beta chain was identified in a study of cytomegalovirus exposure and HLA in healthy donors. The primer mix had 60 Vbeta and 13 Jbeta primers. Data came from immunoSEQ multiplex PCR; TCRdb stores just in-frame clones and leaves some out. The data contain around 140,000 clones, more than 75% of them singletons. Trimming shortened V by 2 bases and J by 0 bases, and 4 bases separated the two germline ends. This CDR3 has 13 residues. The V gene's germline CDR1 is SGHTA and CDR2 FQGNSA. Sample: PBMCs. This rearrangement joins TRBV7-2 to TRBJ1-1; D is unclear. This TCR derives from a male donor in good health and CMV-seronegative. The CDR3 region is CASSLWLNTEAFF. In DNA form, the CDR3 reads TGTGCCAGCAGCTTATGGCTGAACACTGAAGCTTTCTTT. Combining the CDR3 with reference TRBV7-2 and TRBJ1-1 gives the whole variable domain GAGVSQSPSNKVTEKGKDVELRCDPISGHTALYWYRQSLGQGLEFLIYFQGNSAPDKSGLPSDRFSAERTGGSVSTLTIQRTQQEDSAVYLCASSLWLNTEAFFGQGTRLTVV.